This TCR beta chain was recorded in a study of human T cells and chemical hapten exposure. Study details: On around 2 cm by around 2 cm of upper inner arm skin, sensitization was performed with 2% DPC.

The CDR3 runs 12 residues. The germline V gene has CDR1 SGHDN and CDR2 FVKESK. Trimming cost V 4 bases and J 7 bases, with 11 bases left between them. TCRdb analysed the RACE reads with MiXCR anew, one entry per CDR3 protein. The repertoire holds 35,000 to 50,000 distinct CDR3 sequences, with approximately 10% as singletons. This clonotype was recorded at least ten times. Sample time point: pre-sensitization, week 0. This sample's treatment: therapeutic diphenylcyclopropenone sensitization with weekly scalp DPC. Extraction yielded total RNA from whole blood (unfractionated). The chain employs TRBV14 and TRBJ2-7, with D tentatively TRBD2 (6 bases). This clonotype was obtained from a man aged 25 to 40 with alopecia areata. Some clones in this sample may be carry-over from other donors' samples. Source: whole blood, taken in connection with sensitization to the hapten diphenylcyclopropenone (DPC). Here the CDR3 DNA reads TGTGCCAGCAGCCCGGGGGTGGGGGAGCAGTACGTC. This translates into CASSPGVGEQYV.